This entry is about one T cell receptor beta chain. Its matching antigen is unknown. The PCR contained 60 Vbeta and 13 Jbeta primers. Only in-frame clones appear in the TCRdb table, and some are missing; sequencing was by immunoSEQ multiplex PCR. The data contain 150,000 to 200,000 clones, 75% to 85% of them seen just once; the ten biggest clones take up around 2.2%. This sample was included in a study of cytomegalovirus exposure and HLA in healthy donors. Study findings and constraints: For most TCR beta V segments, an earlier analysis put the productive rate at about 87% or about 30% of the time. A highly shared variant cluster was judged a likely technical artifact. A missense variant in DCLRE1C was later tied to TCR beta V- and J-gene trimming. In a later analysis, common viral pathogens appeared linked to several of the most significant clusters.

Trimming pared 6 bases from V and 10 bases from J, leaving 15 bases between. The germline V gene has CDR1 MNHEY and CDR2 SVGAGI. The length of the CDR3 is 12 residues. The J gene is TRBJ1-1, the V gene TRBV6-5; D is undetermined. The sequence derives from a woman aged 18 to 35 in good health and CMV-seropositive. The sample comprised PBMCs. CDR3 nucleotide sequence: TGTGCCAGCAGCCCCTCCTCGGGAGGAGCTTTCTTT. This translates into CASSPSSGGAFF.